These 17 T cell receptor beta chains share one sample of origin, sequenced in a study of OX40 agonist ivuxolimab in advanced cancers. Libraries were prepared by immunoSEQ multiplex PCR; TCRdb keeps only in-frame clonotypes and omits some of them. The repertoire holds over 65,000 clones, with 84% as singletons. Sequences were derived from CD4+ or CD8+ T cells sorted from blood, sampled in a trial of the OX40 agonist ivuxolimab. Source of these receptors: an adult with an advanced solid tumor such as melanoma, head and neck, liver or kidney cancer.

The genes are TRBV19 and TRBJ1-2; tentatively, D is TRBD1 (6 bases). This CDR3 comprises 12 residues. The germline CDR1 and CDR2 sequences are LNHDA and SQIVND (reference sequence). The V end was cut by 3 bases, the J end by 7 bases, with 9 bases between. CDR3 loop: CASSMGQGGYTF. In DNA form, the CDR3 reads TGTGCCAGTAGTATGGGACAAGGTGGCTACACCTTC. The whole variable domain, remainder taken from reference TRBV19 and TRBJ1-2, is DGGITQSPKYLFRKEGQNVTLSCEQNLNHDAMYWYRQDPGQGLRLIYYSQIVNDFQKGDIAEGYSVSREKKESFPLTVTSAQKNPTAFYLCASSMGQGGYTFGSGTRLTVV.

The chain recombines TRBV27 with TRBJ1-4; D remains unclear. The CDR3 loop spans 14 amino acids. CDR1 and CDR2 (germline): MNHEY, SMNVEV (reference sequence). Trimming shortened V by 6 bases and J by 8 bases, and 16 bases separated the two germline ends. The DNA for the CDR3 is TGTGCCAGCAGCTGGTCCCGGGGAAGGGAAAAACTGTTTTTT. Protein: CASSWSRGREKLFF.

The gene calls are TRBV14 and TRBJ2-2; tentatively, D is TRBD1 or TRBD2 (6 bases each). This CDR3 has 16 amino acids. V was trimmed by 1 base and J by 2 bases, leaving 11 bases between them. The V gene's germline CDR1 is SGHDN and CDR2 FVKESK. CDR3 loop: CASSQVGGPNTGELFF. The CDR3 nucleotides read TGTGCCAGCAGCCAAGTAGGGGGGCCTAACACCGGGGAGCTGTTTTTT.

This chain connects TRBV19 to TRBJ1-5; D remains unclear. The CDR3 length is 12 residues. V was shortened by 2 bases and J by 4 bases, with 3 bases between the two germline ends. Germline assignment: CDR1 LNHDA and CDR2 SQIVND (reference sequence). Here the CDR3 DNA reads TGTGCCAGTAGTATAACGAATCAGCCCCAGCATTTT. This gives the protein CASSITNQPQHF.

The chain combines TRBV27 with TRBJ1-1; D possibly corresponds to TRBD1 (6 bases). Deletions cut 5 bases from V and 5 bases from J, with 18 bases between. The length of the CDR3 is 15 residues. The V gene's germline CDR1 is MNHEY and CDR2 SMNVEV (reference sequence). In nucleotides, the CDR3 is TGTGCCAGCAGTAGTCGGGCAGGGGTTATGACTGAAGCTTTCTTT. Translating it yields CASSSRAGVMTEAFF.

J is TRBJ1-2 and V is TRBV28, with D possibly TRBD1 on 6 matching bases. Per the germline V gene, CDR1 is MDHEN and CDR2 is SYDVKM. V lost 4 bases and J 8 bases, leaving 14 bases between the germline ends. The CDR3 totals 13 residues. CDR3 nucleotide sequence: TGTGCCAGCAGTTCTCAACAGGGTCGGGGCTACACCTTC. It translates to CASSSQQGRGYTF.

V is TRBV19 and J is TRBJ2-2, with 9 bases identical to TRBD1. With V trimmed by 4 bases and J by 5 bases, 8 bases remained unmatched. Per germline, CDR1 LNHDA and CDR2 SQIVND (reference sequence). CDR3 length equals 16 residues. The CDR3 DNA follows: TGTGCCAGTAGTAAAAGAGCCGGACAGGGGACCGGGGAGCTGTTTTTT. This encodes CASSKRAGQGTGELFF.

The chain is built from TRBV20-1 and TRBJ1-1, with no clear D. There are 11 residues in the CDR3. Trimming pared 4 bases from V and 6 bases from J, leaving 9 bases between. The germline V gene has CDR1 DFQATT and CDR2 SNEGSKA (reference sequence). The CDR3 protein is CSAKGRSEAFF. CDR3 in DNA: TGCAGTGCTAAAGGACGGTCTGAAGCTTTCTTT.

The chain carries TRBV5-6 and TRBJ2-2; D perhaps matches TRBD2 (5 bases). The germline gives CDR1 SGHDT, CDR2 YYEEEE. The ends were cut back, 1 base at V and 4 bases at J, with 11 bases in the middle. The length of the CDR3 is 15 residues. The CDR3 DNA is TGTGCCAGCAGCTTGTGGGAACTAGTCACCGGGGAGCTGTTTTTT. It encodes CASSLWELVTGELFF.

This sequence joins TRBV4-3 and TRBJ2-2, with 8 bases matching TRBD1. The CDR3 sequence is 15 residues long. V lost 4 bases to trimming and J lost 8 bases; unmatched junction nucleotides: 9. CDR1 LGHNA and CDR2 YSLEER come from the germline V gene. The CDR3 nucleotides are TGCGCCAGCAGCCCCAGAGGACAGGGAGGAGGGGAGCTGTTTTTT. Its translation is CASSPRGQGGGELFF.

The gene calls are TRBV7-8 and TRBJ2-3, with D possibly being TRBD2 (6 bases). The CDR3 is made up of 15 amino acids. Germline V gene data show CDR1 as SGHVS and CDR2 as FQNEAQ. Trimming stripped 5 bases from V and 0 bases from J, with 12 bases between. The CDR3: CASSVEGTSTDTQYF. CDR3 in DNA: TGTGCCAGCAGCGTGGAGGGTACGAGCACAGATACGCAGTATTTT.

Only one count was recorded for this clone. The chain is built from TRBV10-3 and TRBJ1-2, with D perhaps TRBD1 (6 bases). CDR1 is ENHRY, CDR2 SYGVKD, per germline. V was pared by 3 bases and J by 7 bases, with 9 bases between. The CDR3 spans 12 residues. CDR3 nucleotide sequence: TGTGCCATCAGTGATTGGACAGCTGGCTACACCTTC. Its translation: CAISDWTAGYTF.

The V gene is TRBV7-8, the J gene TRBJ2-3, with 8 bases matching TRBD1. V shed 6 bases, J shed 6 bases, and the junction held 11 bases outside the gene matches. CDR3 length: 15 residues. CDR1 and CDR2 (germline): SGHVS, FQNEAQ. In DNA, the CDR3 is TGTGCCAGCAGTTACCGGACAGGGAGGCAGGATACGCAGTATTTT. Protein: CASSYRTGRQDTQYF.

The V gene is TRBV30, the J gene TRBJ2-5; D ambiguous. This CDR3 region has 14 residues. Germline CDR1 GTSNPN, CDR2 SVGIG (reference sequence). V was clipped by 3 bases and J by 0 bases, with 11 bases between them. The CDR3 loop is CAWSHHQYQETQYF. The CDR3, as DNA: TGTGCCTGGAGCCACCATCAGTACCAAGAGACCCAGTACTTC.

The chain is built from TRBV28 and TRBJ2-2; TRBD1 or TRBD2 may be the D gene (6 bases each). The CDR3 has 15 amino acids. The V gene's germline CDR1 is MDHEN and CDR2 SYDVKM. V was trimmed by 6 bases and J by 5 bases, leaving 16 bases between them. CDR3 residues: CASSQIRGRTGELFF. CDR3 nucleotide sequence: TGTGCCAGCAGCCAAATTCGGGGGCGAACCGGGGAGCTGTTTTTT.

This chain links TRBV7-2 with TRBJ2-2; 11 bases map to TRBD1. V was clipped by 2 bases and J by 5 bases; unmatched bases: 4. This CDR3 comprises 16 residues. Germline values: CDR1 SGHTA, CDR2 FQGNSA. For the CDR3, the DNA is TGTGCCAGCAGCTTACTGGGGACAGGGGGAACCGGGGAGCTGTTTTTT. It is translated as CASSLLGTGGTGELFF.

The chain recombines TRBV30 with TRBJ1-4; D may be TRBD1 (6 bases). Germline assignment: CDR1 GTSNPN and CDR2 SVGIG (reference sequence). The CDR3 is 14 residues long. V lost 0 bases and J lost 5, with 10 bases in between. The CDR3 DNA follows: TGTGCCTGGAGTGTAGGGGGGGGGAATGAAAAACTGTTTTTT. Translation: CAWSVGGGNEKLFF.